These 25 T cell receptor beta chains came from one sample sequenced in a study of shared clonotypes between healthy human individuals. This table comes from immunoSEQ multiplex PCR, and its TCRdb copy is limited to in-frame clones, with some not included. The data contain 230,000 or so clones, just over 65% of them singletons. The sample taken for sequencing was memory CD4+ T cells sorted from blood. Sample subset: CD45RA-negative fraction. Receptors originate from a man younger than 45 in good health.

In its sample, this clone was seen a few times. The chain carries TRBV18 and TRBJ2-3; D unresolved. The CDR3 has 16 residues. V was shortened by 4 bases and J by 0 bases, with 14 bases between the two germline ends. Germline loops: CDR1 KGHSH, CDR2 LQKENI. CDR3 sequence: CASSRRRVTSTDTQYF. The CDR3 DNA sequence: TGTGCCAGCTCACGAAGAAGAGTAACGAGCACAGATACGCAGTATTTT.

This chain connects TRBV5-4 to TRBJ2-5; unclear D gene. The CDR3 consists of 15 residues. Trimming took 1 base from V and 1 from J, leaving 11 bases between them. CDR1 and CDR2 from the germline V gene are SGHNT and YYREEE (reference sequence). Here the CDR3 reads CASSLQSELQETQYF. The CDR3 DNA sequence: TGTGCCAGCAGCTTGCAGTCAGAGCTCCAAGAGACCCAGTACTTC.

The V and J genes are TRBV7-2 and TRBJ2-7, with D tentatively TRBD2 (5 bases). The V gene lost 5 bases and the J gene lost 2 bases, with 13 bases spanning the gap. This CDR3 is 14 amino acids long. Per germline, CDR1 SGHTA and CDR2 FQGNSA. This CDR3 is CASSPDAGAYEQYF. CDR3 bases: TGTGCCAGCAGCCCTGATGCGGGTGCCTACGAGCAGTACTTC.

This clone was observed a single time. This chain connects TRBV5-1 to TRBJ2-7; 10 positions agree with TRBD2. This CDR3 region has 18 residues. In germline, CDR1 is SGHRS, CDR2 YFSETQ. Trimming cost V 0 bases and J 0 bases; bases outside gene matches: 9. CDR3: CASSLVASGRLGSYEQYF. The CDR3 coding sequence is TGCGCCAGCAGCTTGGTGGCTAGCGGGAGATTGGGCTCCTACGAGCAGTACTTC.

The V call is TRBV11-2, the J call TRBJ2-7, with 9 bases lining up with TRBD1. Trimming cost V 0 bases and J 12 bases; bases outside gene matches: 18. Germline V gene sequence: CDR1 SGHAT, CDR2 FQNNGV. The CDR3 has 17 residues. This CDR3 is CASSLDPQTGGALGRYF. The CDR3 bases are TGTGCCAGCAGCTTAGACCCCCAAACAGGGGGCGCGTTAGGTCGGTACTTC.

Regarding this clone: This sample also contains other DNA sequences that code for the same CDR3. The V gene is TRBV5-1, the J gene TRBJ2-7; possibly TRBD1 or TRBD2 for D (5 bases each). CDR3 length: 14 amino acids. V shed 2 bases and J shed 3 bases, with 12 bases lying between them. CDR1 is SGHRS and CDR2 is YFSETQ in the germline V gene. CDR3 in amino acids: CASSLGTDSYEQYF. The CDR3 nucleotides are TGCGCCAGCAGCTTAGGGACCGACAGCTACGAGCAGTACTTC.

This clone was seen a handful of times. For the CDR3, the DNA is TGCGCCAGCGCACTCCCCGAGTCGGGGAACACTGAAGCTTTCTTT. Translation gives CASALPESGNTEAFF. This chain connects TRBV5-1 to TRBJ1-1; D uncertain. The CDR3 loop spans 15 amino acids. V lost 7 bases to trimming and J lost 1 base, with 17 bases between them. The V gene's germline CDR1 is SGHRS and CDR2 YFSETQ.

To note about this clone: The same CDR3 also results from other DNA sequences found in this sample. The rearrangement joins TRBV19 to TRBJ2-6; D perhaps matches TRBD1 (6 bases). The CDR3 spans 15 residues. Per germline, CDR1 LNHDA and CDR2 SQIVND (reference sequence). V was cut by 5 bases and J by 4 bases, with 12 bases left in between. The CDR3 region is CASSPRGPGANVLTF. The CDR3 DNA reads TGTGCCAGTAGTCCCAGGGGACCCGGGGCCAACGTCCTGACTTTC.

The table lists this clone with many counts. The V gene is TRBV6-1, the J gene TRBJ1-3; TRBD1 is a possible D gene (6 bases). Trimming took 8 bases from V and 4 from J, leaving 12 bases between them. Germline V gene data show CDR1 as MNHNS and CDR2 as SASEGT. CDR3 size: 13 residues. As DNA, the CDR3 is TGTGCCAGCTCCTCCGGACAGGGAAACACCATATATTTT. Its translation is CASSSGQGNTIYF.

This clone was counted a few times. The chain recombines TRBV5-1 with TRBJ2-3; no definite D call. Germline values: CDR1 SGHRS, CDR2 YFSETQ. Trimming removed 4 bases from V and 6 bases from J, with 9 bases in between. The CDR3 contains 12 residues. In nucleotides, the CDR3 is TGCGCCAGCAGCCCCTCCGTTGATACGCAGTATTTT. Protein: CASSPSVDTQYF.

The rearrangement links TRBV5-6 to TRBJ2-7; D not resolved. V lost 0 bases and J 3 bases, leaving 7 bases between the germline ends. Germline lookup yields CDR1 SGHDT and CDR2 YYEEEE. The CDR3 covers 13 residues. This CDR3 reads CASSLGPHYEQYF. The CDR3 nucleotides are TGTGCCAGCAGCTTGGGGCCCCACTACGAGCAGTACTTC.

The rearrangement uses TRBV5-1 and TRBJ2-2; D ambiguous. Germline CDR1 SGHRS, CDR2 YFSETQ. The length of the CDR3 is 17 residues. The ends were cut back, 1 base at V and 6 bases at J, with 19 bases in the middle. The CDR3: CASSLTSQVLDPGELFF. CDR3 DNA: TGCGCCAGCAGCTTGACAAGTCAGGTCTTAGATCCCGGGGAGCTGTTTTTT.

On this clone: In the same sample, other DNA sequences code for this CDR3. J is TRBJ1-4 and V is TRBV7-9; tentative D call: TRBD1 (6 bases). The CDR3 is 14 residues long. Trimming pared 4 bases from V and 8 bases from J, leaving 14 bases between. Germline V gene lookup returns CDR1 SEHNR and CDR2 FQNEAQ (reference sequence). The CDR3 loop is CASSSQGGGEKLFF. CDR3 coding DNA: TGTGCCAGCAGCTCCCAAGGAGGGGGAGAAAAACTGTTTTTT. The full variable domain, its missing parts supplied by reference TRBV7-9 and TRBJ1-4, is DTGVSQNPRHKITKRGQNVTFRCDPISEHNRLYWYRQTLGQGPEFLTYFQNEAQLEKSRLLSDRFSAERPKGSFSTLEIQRTEQGDSAMYLCASSSQGGGEKLFFGSGTQLSVL.

The sample holds a few counts of this clone. J is TRBJ1-1 and V is TRBV5-5, with 7 positions matching TRBD1. The V gene's germline CDR1 is SGHKS and CDR2 YYEKEE (reference sequence). With 6 bases clipped from V and 0 bases from J, the junction kept 8 bases outside the gene matches. This CDR3 contains 15 residues. The CDR3 DNA sequence: TGTGCCAGCATCCTGACAGGGCCGTTGAACACTGAAGCTTTCTTT. The encoded protein is CASILTGPLNTEAFF.

CDR3: CASSRTGTNYGYTF. In DNA form, the CDR3 reads TGTGCCAGCAGCCGTACAGGAACTAACTATGGCTACACCTTC. V usage is TRBV7-2 and J usage is TRBJ1-2, with D maybe TRBD1 (5 bases). This CDR3 contains 14 residues. The V end lost 5 bases, the J end lost 0 bases, and 10 bases lay between the germline ends. CDR1 SGHTA and CDR2 FQGNSA come from the germline V gene.

CDR3 region: CASSLRRDTGELFF. CDR3 DNA: TGTGCCAGCAGTTTGAGGAGGGACACCGGGGAGCTGTTTTTT. The rearrangement uses TRBV2 and TRBJ2-2; perhaps TRBD2 as D (6 bases). CDR3 length equals 14 residues. V lost 5 bases and J 3 bases, leaving 10 bases between the germline ends. The germline gives CDR1 SNHLY, CDR2 FYNNEI.

This clone has only a few counts. V gene TRBV25-1 combines with J gene TRBJ2-7; TRBD1 agrees at 10 bases. CDR3 length: 16 residues. With 3 bases clipped from V and 0 bases from J, the junction kept 5 bases outside the gene matches. Germline V gene sequence: CDR1 MGHDK, CDR2 SYGVNS. The chain's CDR3 is CASSDSGQGNSYEQYF. The CDR3, as DNA: TGTGCCAGCAGTGATTCGGGACAGGGGAACTCCTACGAGCAGTACTTC.

The chain joins TRBV2 to TRBJ1-1; no firm D call. Germline lookup yields CDR1 SNHLY and CDR2 FYNNEI. Trimming removed 1 base at V and 3 bases at J, with 18 bases between. The CDR3 totals 17 residues. The CDR3 region has the DNA TGTGCCAGCAGTGAAGGAGGCTGGCAGCGGGCGGACACTGAAGCTTTCTTT. Encoded protein: CASSEGGWQRADTEAFF.

V is TRBV7-9 and J is TRBJ2-1; 8 bases line up with TRBD2. After removal of 6 bases from V and 1 base from J, the junction contained 5 bases not matched to a gene. From germline, CDR1 is SEHNR and CDR2 FQNEAQ (reference sequence). The CDR3 extends over 15 amino acids. In nucleotides, the CDR3 is TGTGCCAGCAGAACCAGCGGGAGTTCCTACAATGAGCAGTTCTTC. Translation: CASRTSGSSYNEQFF.

The chain links TRBV5-1 to TRBJ2-3, with D perhaps given as TRBD1 or TRBD2 (5 bases each). Germline V lookup: CDR1 SGHRS, CDR2 YFSETQ. The CDR3 spans 17 residues. V lost 0 bases and J lost 5, with 19 bases in between. The CDR3 loop reads CASSLAFSRDGGDTQYF. For the CDR3, the DNA is TGCGCCAGCAGCTTGGCCTTCTCCCGGGACGGTGGAGATACGCAGTATTTT.

The chain joins TRBV2 to TRBJ2-3, with 9 bases that match TRBD1. Germline CDR1 and CDR2: SNHLY and FYNNEI. The CDR3 is 14 residues long. J was trimmed by 2 bases and V by 8 bases; bases with no gene match: 5. The CDR3, as DNA: TGTGCCAGCGGGGGGACAGGGTTCACAGATACGCAGTATTTT. Its translation: CASGGTGFTDTQYF. Using reference TRBV2 and TRBJ2-3 for the parts outside the CDR3, the full variable domain is EPEVTQTPSHQVTQMGQEVILRCVPISNHLYFYWYRQILGQKVEFLVSFYNNEISEKSEIFDDQFSVERPDGSNFTLKIRSTKLEDSAMYFCASGGTGFTDTQYFGPGTRLTVL.

The rearrangement uses TRBV18 and TRBJ2-7, with D uncertain. Trimming left V 5 bases short and J 7 bases short, with 9 bases between. There are 11 residues in the CDR3. Germline V lookup: CDR1 KGHSH, CDR2 LQKENI. For the CDR3, the DNA is TGTGCCAGCTCAGCCTCTAGTGAGCAGTACTTC. Translated, it gives CASSASSEQYF.

V is TRBV7-2 and J is TRBJ1-3; no firm D call. Trimming removed 5 bases at V and 0 bases at J, with 11 bases between. Germline CDR1 SGHTA, CDR2 FQGNSA. This CDR3 contains 15 residues. CDR3 loop: CASSGERNSGNTIYF. For the CDR3, the DNA is TGTGCCAGCAGCGGGGAGCGGAACTCTGGAAACACCATATATTTT.

This clone was seen many times. The V call is TRBV20-1, the J call TRBJ1-2; D not certain. V was pared by 6 bases and J by 8 bases, with 13 bases between. The germline CDR1 and CDR2 sequences are DFQATT and SNEGSKA (reference sequence). This CDR3 is built from 11 residues. The CDR3 DNA sequence: TGCAGTGCAAAGTCAGCGCCGGGCTACACCTTC. Translated, it gives CSAKSAPGYTF.

The J gene is TRBJ2-5, the V gene TRBV5-4; D gene ambiguous. The CDR3 has 14 amino acids. V lost 4 bases, J lost 6 bases, and 16 bases lay in between. CDR1 and CDR2 from the germline V gene are SGHNT and YYREEE (reference sequence). The CDR3 sequence: CASSQEISEKTQYF. In nucleotides, the CDR3 is TGTGCCAGCAGCCAAGAGATCTCGGAAAAGACCCAGTACTTC.